This TCR beta chain was recovered during a study of identical twins. Each CDR3 protein is one row after TCRdb ran MiXCR on the 5' RACE reads. Here the sample spans some 300,000 distinct CDR3 sequences, over 9% being singletons. This clonotype was detected many times. The germline V gene has CDR1 SGHDT and CDR2 YYEEEE. Trimming shortened V by 3 bases and J by 4 bases, and 14 bases separated the two germline ends. The CDR3 runs 15 residues. The same sample was also studied in work on yellow fever vaccine responses in identical twins.

The chain carries TRBV5-6 and TRBJ2-1, with D perhaps given as TRBD1 or TRBD2 (6 bases each). The sequence was collected from a woman between 18 and 29 years old in good health. Sequences were obtained from CD8+ T cells sorted from blood. The CDR3 loop is CASSSSGAPYNEQFF. The CDR3 bases are TGTGCCAGCAGCTCCTCGGGGGCGCCATACAATGAGCAGTTCTTC.